This T cell receptor (beta chain) was found in a study of OX40 agonist ivuxolimab in advanced cancers. Here immunoSEQ multiplex PCR was the method, and the copy in TCRdb shows in-frame clones only, minus some. This table holds about 63,000 clones, approximately 90% found once. CDR3 length: 16 residues. The germline gives CDR1 MNHEY, CDR2 SMNVEV (reference sequence). J was trimmed by 3 bases and V by 5 bases; bases with no gene match: 7. The rearrangement links TRBV27 to TRBJ2-1; 10 nucleotides agree with TRBD1. The specimen was CD4+ or CD8+ T cells sorted from blood, collected in a trial of the OX40 agonist ivuxolimab. This receptor was obtained from an adult with an advanced solid tumor such as melanoma, head and neck, liver or kidney cancer. CDR3 DNA: TGTGCCAGCAGTGGGACGACAGGGGGCTTCTACAATGAGCAGTTCTTC. Amino acid sequence: CASSGTTGGFYNEQFF.